This TCR beta chain was documented in a study of a mutant IDH1 vaccine in newly diagnosed glioma. In the study overall: Vaccines were begun 4-6 weeks after radiotherapy alone, or with temozolomide cycles.

CDR1 is SEHNR and CDR2 is FQNEAQ in the germline V gene (reference sequence). Trimming stripped 1 base from V and 3 bases from J, with 11 bases between. This CDR3 spans 15 amino acids. Note on this clone: What it recognizes is unknown.

Generated by immunoSEQ multiplex PCR, the TCRdb table keeps only in-frame clones and is missing some. The repertoire holds tens of thousands of clones, more than 75% seen once, with 2% in the top ten. Documented time point: week 35, safety follow-up. Each dose of the vaccine consisted of 300 ug of mutant IDH1 20-mer peptide, with topical imiquimod. Eight vaccinations were given in weeks 1, 3, 5, 7, 11, 15, 19 and 23. Source: PBMCs, taken from a glioma patient whose treatment included an IDH1 peptide vaccine. This chain joins TRBV7-9 and TRBJ2-3, with D maybe TRBD1 (6 bases). This clonotype was sampled from a young man with glioma. CDR3 nucleotides: TGTGCCAGCAGCTTAGGTTTAGGGGGAACAGATACGCAGTATTTT. This encodes CASSLGLGGTDTQYF.